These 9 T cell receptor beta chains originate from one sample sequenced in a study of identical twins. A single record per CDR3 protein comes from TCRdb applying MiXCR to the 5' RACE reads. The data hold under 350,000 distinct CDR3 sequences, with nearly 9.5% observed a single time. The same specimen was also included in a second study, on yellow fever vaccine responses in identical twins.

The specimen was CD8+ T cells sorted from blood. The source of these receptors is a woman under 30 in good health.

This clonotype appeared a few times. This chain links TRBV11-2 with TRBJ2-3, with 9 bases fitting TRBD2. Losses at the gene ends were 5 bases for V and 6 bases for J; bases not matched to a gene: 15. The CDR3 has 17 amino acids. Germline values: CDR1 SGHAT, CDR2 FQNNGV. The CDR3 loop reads CASSLPLSGSPRDTQYF. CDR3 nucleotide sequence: TGTGCCAGCAGCCTACCCCTTAGCGGGAGCCCCAGGGATACGCAGTATTTT.

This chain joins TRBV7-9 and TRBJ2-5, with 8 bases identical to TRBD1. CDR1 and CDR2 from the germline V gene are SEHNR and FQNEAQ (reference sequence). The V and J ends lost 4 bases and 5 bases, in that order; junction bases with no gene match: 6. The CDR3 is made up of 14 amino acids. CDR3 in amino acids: CASSYGQGSETQYF. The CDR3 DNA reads TGTGCCAGCAGCTACGGACAGGGATCGGAGACCCAGTACTTC.

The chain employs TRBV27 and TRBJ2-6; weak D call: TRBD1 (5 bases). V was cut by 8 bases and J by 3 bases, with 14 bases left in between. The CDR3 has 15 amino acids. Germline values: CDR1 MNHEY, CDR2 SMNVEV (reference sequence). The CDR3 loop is CASCSRVGGANVLTF. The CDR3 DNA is TGTGCCAGCTGCTCCAGGGTGGGTGGGGCCAACGTCCTGACTTTC.

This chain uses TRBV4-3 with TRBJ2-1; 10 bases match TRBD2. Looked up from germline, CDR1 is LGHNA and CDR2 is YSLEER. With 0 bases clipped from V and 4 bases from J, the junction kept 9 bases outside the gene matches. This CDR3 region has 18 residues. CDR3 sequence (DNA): TGCGCCAGCAGCCAAGATCTTAGCGGGAGGCCTTTGTACAATGAGCAGTTCTTC. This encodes CASSQDLSGRPLYNEQFF.

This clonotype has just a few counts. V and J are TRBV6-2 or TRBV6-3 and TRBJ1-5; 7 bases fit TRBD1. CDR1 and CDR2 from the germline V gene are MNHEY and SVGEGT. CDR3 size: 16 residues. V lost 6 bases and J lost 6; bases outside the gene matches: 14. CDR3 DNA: TGTGCCAGCAGCTCAACAAGCGACAGGGCCTCTCAGCCCCAGCATTTT. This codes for CASSSTSDRASQPQHF.

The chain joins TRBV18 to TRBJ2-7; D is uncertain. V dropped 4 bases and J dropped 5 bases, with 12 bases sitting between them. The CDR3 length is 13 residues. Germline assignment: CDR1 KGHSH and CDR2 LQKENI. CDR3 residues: CASSRSAGNEQYF. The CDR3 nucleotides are TGTGCCAGCTCACGATCCGCTGGGAACGAGCAGTACTTC.

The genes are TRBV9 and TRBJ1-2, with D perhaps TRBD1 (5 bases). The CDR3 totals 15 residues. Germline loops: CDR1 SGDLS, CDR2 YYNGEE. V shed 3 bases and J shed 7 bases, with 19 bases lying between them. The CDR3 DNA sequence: TGTGCCAGCAGCGCTGCGAGCCCAGGGAAGTCTGGCTACACCTTC. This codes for CASSAASPGKSGYTF. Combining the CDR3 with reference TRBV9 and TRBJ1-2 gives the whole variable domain DSGVTQTPKHLITATGQRVTLRCSPRSGDLSVYWYQQSLDQGLQFLIQYYNGEERAKGNILERFSAQQFPDLHSELNLSSLELGDSALYFCASSAASPGKSGYTFGSGTRLTVV.

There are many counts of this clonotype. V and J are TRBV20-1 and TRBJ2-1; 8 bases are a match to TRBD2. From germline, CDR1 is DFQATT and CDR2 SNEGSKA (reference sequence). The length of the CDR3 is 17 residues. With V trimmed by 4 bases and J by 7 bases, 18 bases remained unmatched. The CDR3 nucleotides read TGCAGTGCTATGGAAATGGGTCGGGAGGGCTACGGGAATGAGCAGTTCTTC. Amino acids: CSAMEMGREGYGNEQFF.

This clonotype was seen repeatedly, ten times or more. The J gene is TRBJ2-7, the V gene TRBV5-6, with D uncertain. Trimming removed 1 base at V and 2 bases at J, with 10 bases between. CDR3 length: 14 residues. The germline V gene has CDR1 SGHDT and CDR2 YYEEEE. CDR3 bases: TGTGCCAGCAGCTTGTCCGGCAGGACCTACGAGCAGTACTTC. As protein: CASSLSGRTYEQYF.